The rows below give T cell receptor beta chains drawn from one sample of a study of CD8+ T cells in alopecia areata. Data came from immunoSEQ multiplex PCR; TCRdb stores just in-frame clones and leaves some out. The sample shows about 260,000 clones, approximately 60% of them seen only once. The sequencing used CD4+ T cells sorted from blood, collected at roughly week 53, from a patient treated with tofacitinib. These receptors were taken from a human donor with alopecia areata. Each CDR3 is given with its conserved first and last residue. Each record gives: clone size, J gene, D gene, V gene, CDR3 DNA, CDR3 protein. D genes are given only for firm matches. Not all rows give a size; the values are once, few, many and, for expanded clones, a class.

>NA|TRBJ2-5|NA|TRBV5-1
TGCGCCAGCAGTCTCGGGCAGCAAGAGACCCAGTACTTC
CASSLGQQETQYF
>few|TRBJ2-5|TRBD1|TRBV5-1
TGCGCCAGCAGCTTGGTGGGGACAGCTCAAGAGACCCAGTACTTC
CASSLVGTAQETQYF
>NA|TRBJ2-1|NA|TRBV13
TGTGCCAGCAGCCCCCGACCTCCGAAGGCGTTCTTC
CASSPRPPKAFF
>few|TRBJ2-6|NA|TRBV6-5
TGTGCCAGCAGTTACAAGGGACTTACTGGGGCCAACGTCCTGACTTTC
CASSYKGLTGANVLTF
>few|TRBJ1-1|NA|TRBV9
TGTGCCAGCAGCACCACGGGGGGGGCGCCTTCTGAAGCTTTCTTT
CASSTTGGAPSEAFF
>few|TRBJ1-5|NA|TRBV5-6
TGTGCCAGCAGCTTATACGGGGCGGGAAATCAGCCCCAGCATTTT
CASSLYGAGNQPQHF
>NA|TRBJ2-3|NA|TRBV2
TGTGCCAGCAATCGGAACGGACCCACAGATACGCAGTATTTT
CASNRNGPTDTQYF
>NA|TRBJ2-7|NA|TRBV4-2
TGTGCCAGCAGCCAAGAGGGGCCAGGGGGGACCTACGAGCAGTACTTC
CASSQEGPGGTYEQYF
>NA|TRBJ2-7|NA|TRBV6-1
TGTGCCAGCAGTTTAGAGGGGTACGAGCAGTACTTC
CASSLEGYEQYF
>NA|TRBJ2-1|NA|TRBV7-6
TGTGCCAGCAGCTTAAGGGTGATTGCCTACAATGAGCAGTTCTTC
CASSLRVIAYNEQFF
>once|TRBJ2-2|NA|TRBV4-3
TGCGCCAGCAGCCAAGATGGCATAAACACCGGGGAGCTGTTTTTT
CASSQDGINTGELFF
>NA|TRBJ2-1|NA|TRBV15
TGTGCCACCAGCCCCCAGGTGATTGATGAGCAGTTCTTC
CATSPQVIDEQFF
>NA|TRBJ1-1|NA|TRBV30
TGTGCCTGGAGTGTAGGGGGATTTACGAACACTGAAGCTTTCTTT
CAWSVGGFTNTEAFF
>NA|TRBJ1-1|NA|TRBV9
TGTGCCAGCAGCACCCGGGGGAACACTGAAGCTTTCTTT
CASSTRGNTEAFF
>NA|TRBJ2-2|TRBD1|TRBV5-1
TGCGCCAGCAGCCGACAAACACAGGGGCCCGGGGAGCTGTTTTTT
CASSRQTQGPGELFF
>NA|TRBJ2-1|TRBD2|TRBV5-1
TGCGCCAGCAGCTTCTCAGCGGGGGCCCAATTTGGGCAGTTCTTC
CASSFSAGAQFGQFF
>few|TRBJ2-5|NA|TRBV29-1
TGCAGCGTTGTGGCAGCCGGAGTCCAAGAGACCCAGTACTTC
CSVVAAGVQETQYF
>NA|TRBJ2-1|NA|TRBV30
TGTGCCTGGAGCGCAATCTATGCGGATGAGCAGTTCTTC
CAWSAIYADEQFF
>NA|TRBJ1-5|NA|TRBV2
TGTGCCAGCAGGACCGCGTTAGGGGAGAATCAGCCCCAGCATTTT
CASRTALGENQPQHF
>few|TRBJ1-1|NA|TRBV29-1
TGCAGCGTCTCTTTTTTGGGGGGGAACACTGAAGCTTTCTTT
CSVSFLGGNTEAFF
>NA|TRBJ2-1|NA|TRBV27
TGTGCCAGCAGTCTCCCGGGGGCCCGGTACAATGAGCAGTTCTTC
CASSLPGARYNEQFF
>NA|TRBJ2-7|TRBD1|TRBV13
TGTGCCAGCAGCCAGGGACAGGGGGCTCCCTACGAGCAGTACTTC
CASSQGQGAPYEQYF
>NA|TRBJ2-3|NA|TRBV5-1
TGCGCCAGCAGCTTGGCCAGTAGCATAGGCACAGATACGCAGTATTTT
CASSLASSIGTDTQYF
>NA|TRBJ1-1|NA|TRBV6-6
TGTGCCAGCACTCGAAGTGGGGGGCGGAACACTGAAGCTTTCTTT
CASTRSGGRNTEAFF
>NA|TRBJ1-1|NA|TRBV27
TGTGCCAGCAGTTCGTCAGGTGGCGGTTTGAACACTGAAGCTTTCTTT
CASSSSGGGLNTEAFF
>once|TRBJ2-1|NA|TRBV7-8
TGTGCCAGCAGCTTAGCGTTTGGGGGCAATGAGCAGTTCTTC
CASSLAFGGNEQFF
>NA|TRBJ1-4|NA|TRBV2
TGTGCCAGTCGCTGGGGCTTAGATGAAAAACTGTTTTTT
CASRWGLDEKLFF
>NA|TRBJ2-7|TRBD2|TRBV30
TGTGCCTGGAGTGTAATTGCAACGGGGGGGCACCACGAGCAGTACTTC
CAWSVIATGGHHEQYF
>NA|TRBJ1-2|NA|TRBV9
TGTGCCAGCAGCGTAGGGGACTCTTTCACTAACTATGGCTACACCTTC
CASSVGDSFTNYGYTF
>once|TRBJ2-7|NA|TRBV6-6
TGTGCCAGCAGTCAGGGCACCTACGAGCAGTACTTC
CASSQGTYEQYF
>NA|TRBJ2-1|NA|TRBV29-1
TGCAGCGTCTCCGGAAGGGGGGCGGGCGAGCAGTTCTTC
CSVSGRGAGEQFF
>NA|TRBJ2-4|TRBD2|TRBV30
TGTGCCTGGAGCGCCGGGAGGGGGGTCATTCAGTACTTC
CAWSAGRGVIQYF
>medium-sized|TRBJ1-1|NA|TRBV19
TGTGCCAGTAGTATAAACCTAGCCAACACTGAAGCTTTCTTT
CASSINLANTEAFF
>NA|TRBJ2-7|TRBD1|TRBV13
TGTGCCAGCAGCTATCGGACAGGGGGAGGAAGGGAGCAGTACTTC
CASSYRTGGGREQYF
>NA|TRBJ1-6|NA|TRBV5-4
TGTGCCAGCAGCCTCGACAGGCTTAATTCACCCCTCCACTTT
CASSLDRLNSPLHF